One and the same sample provided the 25 T cell receptor beta chains below, sequenced in a study of blood T cell repertoires in COVID-19. Only in-frame clones appear in the TCRdb table, and some are missing; sequencing was by immunoSEQ multiplex PCR. The table lists a few hundred thousand clones, roughly 80% of them singletons. The sequenced material came from peripheral blood. The receptors here all came from a man aged 60 to 75 with acute or convalescent COVID-19.

This chain uses TRBV21-1 with TRBJ2-1; the D segment call TRBD2 is taken from the table without a DNA check. TRBV21-1 has pseudogene status. This CDR3 region has 18 residues. DNA of the CDR3: TGTGCCAGCAGCTTACCCGCGACTAGCGGAGGGACCGGCAATGAGCAGTTCTTC. Protein: CASSLPATSGGTGNEQFF.

The chain combines TRBV2 with TRBJ1-1, with 9 positions matching TRBD1. The length of the CDR3 is 14 residues. The ends lost 7 bases at V and 1 base at J; junction bases unmatched: 4. In germline, CDR1 is SNHLY, CDR2 FYNNEI. The CDR3 bases are TGTGCCAGCATTCCGACAGGGGGGAACACTGAAGCTTTCTTT. The encoded protein is CASIPTGGNTEAFF.

This clone appeared a single time. The chain employs TRBV6-5 and TRBJ1-3, with D possibly matching TRBD1 (5 bases). The germline CDR1 and CDR2 sequences are MNHEY and SVGAGI. V lost 0 bases and J lost 9, with 15 bases in between. The CDR3 covers 15 residues. The DNA of the CDR3 is TGTGCCAGCAGTTACTCGGGCCCATCTGGGGCCACCATATATTTT. Amino acids: CASSYSGPSGATIYF.

The rearrangement uses TRBV6-6 and TRBJ2-3, with 8 bases identical to TRBD2. CDR3 size: 18 residues. Germline V CDR1 and CDR2: MNHNY, SVGAGI (reference sequence). Trimming at V came to 5 bases and at J to 1 base, leaving 14 bases not matched to a gene. CDR3 residues: CASSLPDSGTRGTDTQYF. The CDR3 DNA is TGTGCCAGCAGTCTACCGGATTCCGGGACTAGGGGCACAGATACGCAGTATTTT.

Of note for this clone: Mismatch with germline at one junction end may stem from a read error. The V and J genes are TRBV9 and TRBJ2-1; 7 bases are a match to TRBD2. The CDR3 has 15 amino acids. CDR1 SGDLS and CDR2 YYNGEE come from the germline V gene. This CDR3 reads CASTVDPSGYNEQFF. CDR3 sequence (DNA): TGTGCCAGCACCGTAGATCCTAGCGGCTACAATGAGCAGTTCTTC.

This clone was counted between two and nine times. The chain is built from TRBV28 and TRBJ2-3; D is perhaps TRBD2 (6 bases). CDR3 length: 14 amino acids. Germline V gene lookup returns CDR1 MDHEN and CDR2 SYDVKM. V shed 4 bases and J shed 4 bases, with 12 bases lying between them. CDR3 sequence reads: CASSSPGASDTQYF. For the CDR3, the DNA is TGTGCCAGCAGTTCCCCGGGAGCTTCAGATACGCAGTATTTT.

The chain has TRBV27 and TRBJ2-7; D not resolved. Germline CDR1 MNHEY, CDR2 SMNVEV (reference sequence). Trimming pared 4 bases from V and 7 bases from J, leaving 11 bases between. CDR3 length: 12 residues. CDR3 residues: CASSSRFGEQYF. The CDR3 DNA sequence: TGTGCCAGCAGTTCGAGGTTTGGGGAGCAGTACTTC.

The V gene is TRBV7-2, the J gene TRBJ2-3, with D maybe TRBD2 (5 bases). The V end lost 4 bases, the J end lost 4 bases, and 15 bases lay between the germline ends. Germline values: CDR1 SGHTA, CDR2 FQGNSA. The CDR3 totals 15 residues. CDR3 DNA: TGTGCCAGCAGCTACGGCGGCCTCGGGGCAGATACGCAGTATTTT. It yields the protein CASSYGGLGADTQYF.

This chain connects TRBV5-4 to TRBJ1-1; D gene uncertain. The germline gives CDR1 SGHNT, CDR2 YYREEE (reference sequence). This CDR3 comprises 14 residues. V was clipped by 4 bases and J by 2 bases, with 12 bases between them. For the CDR3, the DNA is TGTGCCAGCAGCCCGAGAGAGTTAAACACTGAAGCTTTCTTT. Its protein product is CASSPRELNTEAFF.

This chain joins TRBV6-5 and TRBJ1-1; TRBD1 might be the D (5 bases). This CDR3 spans 15 amino acids. Trimming took 2 bases from V and 5 from J, leaving 15 bases between them. Germline values: CDR1 MNHEY, CDR2 SVGAGI. CDR3 amino acids: CASSYGAPTRTEAFF. The CDR3 nucleotides read TGTGCCAGCAGTTACGGGGCCCCGACAAGGACTGAAGCTTTCTTT.

The chain recombines TRBV5-1 with TRBJ1-4, with TRBD1 matching over 7 bases. Germline V gives CDR1 SGHRS, CDR2 YFSETQ. This CDR3 is built from 15 residues. The V segment lost 3 bases and the J segment 5 bases; nucleotides outside the gene matches: 7. Here the CDR3 reads CASSSADRTNEKLFF. CDR3 in DNA: TGCGCCAGCAGCTCAGCGGACAGGACGAATGAAAAACTGTTTTTT. Looking up the rest from reference TRBV5-1 and TRBJ1-4 gives the full variable domain: KAGVTQTPRYLIKTRGQQVTLSCSPISGHRSVSWYQQTPGQGLQFLFEYFSETQRNKGNFPGRFSGRQFSNSRSEMNVSTLELGDSALYLCASSSADRTNEKLFFGSGTQLSVL.

This clone occurred a few times. The V gene is TRBV19, the J gene TRBJ2-1; D is unclear. Trimming shortened V by 0 bases and J by 3 bases, and 12 bases separated the two germline ends. CDR3 length: 16 residues. Germline loops: CDR1 LNHDA, CDR2 SQIVND (reference sequence). The CDR3 spells CASSIEAARIYNEQFF. The CDR3 coding sequence is TGTGCCAGTAGTATAGAGGCGGCGAGGATCTACAATGAGCAGTTCTTC.

The chain joins TRBV3-1 (or the pseudogene TRBV3-2) to TRBJ2-2; 9 bases match TRBD2. Germline-derived CDR1 and CDR2 are LGHDT and YNNKEL (reference sequence). J gave up 12 bases and V 0 bases, and 17 bases lay outside the gene matches. The CDR3 loop spans 18 amino acids. The CDR3 loop reads CASSQDGVAGVFSRKLFF. The CDR3 region has the DNA TGTGCCAGCAGCCAAGATGGAGTAGCGGGAGTGTTCTCCCGGAAGCTGTTTTTT.

This chain joins TRBV5-1 and TRBJ2-5, with 8 bases that match TRBD2. The germline V gene encodes CDR1 SGHRS and CDR2 YFSETQ. The CDR3 is made up of 15 amino acids. Unmatched junction bases numbered 7, after V lost 1 base and J lost 5 bases. The CDR3 nucleotides are TGCGCCAGCAGCTTGAGTAGCGGGGCCGGGGAGACCCAGTACTTC. The encoded protein is CASSLSSGAGETQYF.

The rearrangement uses TRBV27 and TRBJ2-7, with 8 nucleotides matching TRBD2. The germline V gene has CDR1 MNHEY and CDR2 SMNVEV (reference sequence). The CDR3 totals 18 residues. Trimming at V came to 7 bases and at J to 2 bases, leaving 19 bases not matched to a gene. The CDR3 here is CASTSSHLAGQRPYEQYF. The CDR3 nucleotides are TGTGCCAGCACGTCCTCCCATTTAGCGGGACAAAGACCCTACGAGCAGTACTTC.

V is TRBV6-2 or TRBV6-3 and J is TRBJ2-3, with 13 nucleotides matching TRBD2. With 2 bases clipped from V and 4 bases from J, the junction kept 0 bases outside the gene matches. Germline loops: CDR1 MNHEY, CDR2 SVGEGT. The CDR3 runs to 15 residues. CDR3 DNA sequence: TGTGCCAGCAGTTACGGACTAGCGGGAGCAGATACGCAGTATTTT. Its translation: CASSYGLAGADTQYF.

In its sample, this clone was seen once. The J gene is TRBJ2-1, the V gene TRBV11-3; 7 bases are shared with TRBD2. The CDR3 loop spans 16 amino acids. Germline trimming cut 0 bases from V and 4 bases from J; bases unmatched to any gene: 6. Germline V gene data show CDR1 as SGHNT and CDR2 as YENEEA. The CDR3 here is CASSLEGTTFYNEQFF. The CDR3 nucleotides are TGTGCCAGCAGCTTAGAAGGGACTACTTTTTACAATGAGCAGTTCTTC.

The CDR3 loop reads CSVEGQVLTEAFF. The CDR3 DNA is TGCAGCGTTGAAGGACAAGTGTTGACTGAAGCTTTCTTT. The gene calls are TRBV29-1 and TRBJ1-1; D not certain. The V gene's germline CDR1 is SQVTM and CDR2 ANQGSEA. Trimming removed 1 base from V and 5 bases from J, with 11 bases in between. The CDR3 has 13 residues.

This clone was observed a handful of times. The chain couples TRBV28 to TRBJ2-3; 10 bases fit TRBD2. The length of the CDR3 is 19 residues. The ends lost 4 bases at V and 1 base at J; junction bases unmatched: 14. Germline values: CDR1 MDHEN, CDR2 SYDVKM. The CDR3 loop is CASSSPQREGYLGTDTQYF. CDR3 bases: TGTGCCAGCAGTTCCCCCCAGCGGGAGGGCTATCTGGGCACAGATACGCAGTATTTT.

V usage is TRBV28 and J usage is TRBJ1-1, with 9 bases lining up with TRBD1. J gave up 0 bases and V 7 bases, and 3 bases lay outside the gene matches. CDR3 length equals 14 residues. Germline V lookup: CDR1 MDHEN, CDR2 SYDVKM. The CDR3 region has the DNA TGTGCCAGCACCACAGGGGGCCTGAACACTGAAGCTTTCTTT. Protein sequence: CASTTGGLNTEAFF.

The genes are TRBV24-1 and TRBJ1-1; maybe TRBD1 (6 bases). From germline, CDR1 is KGHDR and CDR2 SFDVKD. V was shortened by 12 bases and J by 4 bases, with 20 bases between the two germline ends. CDR3 size: 14 residues. The CDR3 nucleotides are TGTGCCCCCAACAGGGCCCTGATGTTCACTGAAGCTTTCTTT. Its translation is CAPNRALMFTEAFF.

The CDR3 DNA is TGCGCCAGCAGTCGGACAGGGACAGACTATGGCTACACCTTC. Its protein is CASSRTGTDYGYTF. The chain uses TRBV5-1 and TRBJ1-2; 8 bases match TRBD1. The V gene's germline CDR1 is SGHRS and CDR2 YFSETQ. This CDR3 region has 14 residues. V dropped 5 bases and J dropped 3; count of bases not matched to a gene: 6.

J is TRBJ1-6 and V is TRBV7-8; D is possibly TRBD1 (5 bases). The CDR3 is made up of 15 amino acids. The V gene lost 1 base and the J gene lost 6 bases, with 10 bases spanning the gap. The germline CDR1 and CDR2 sequences are SGHVS and FQNEAQ. In DNA, the CDR3 is TGTGCCAGCAGCTTAGGTGGGAGGGGTAATTCACCCCTCCACTTT. Protein product: CASSLGGRGNSPLHF.

The chain links TRBV6-5 to TRBJ2-7; D is undetermined. CDR1 is MNHEY, CDR2 SVGAGI, per germline. Trimming shortened V by 2 bases and J by 2 bases, and 7 bases separated the two germline ends. CDR3 length: 13 residues. DNA of the CDR3: TGTGCCAGCAGTTACCCACACACCTACGAGCAGTACTTC. Translation gives CASSYPHTYEQYF.

V gene TRBV19 combines with J gene TRBJ2-7; 9 bases are shared with TRBD2. V lost 5 bases to trimming and J lost 1 base; unmatched junction nucleotides: 3. The CDR3 consists of 14 residues. Germline V gene sequence: CDR1 LNHDA, CDR2 SQIVND (reference sequence). This chain's CDR3 is CASSGLAGSYEQYF. As DNA, the CDR3 is TGTGCCAGTAGTGGCCTAGCGGGATCCTACGAGCAGTACTTC. The full variable domain, completed using reference TRBV19 and TRBJ2-7, is DGGITQSPKYLFRKEGQNVTLSCEQNLNHDAMYWYRQDPGQGLRLIYYSQIVNDFQKGDIAEGYSVSREKKESFPLTVTSAQKNPTAFYLCASSGLAGSYEQYFGPGTRLTVT.